This T cell receptor (beta chain) was sequenced in a study of T-cell reconstitution after alpha-beta-depleted transplantation in children. Study results and limitations: Approximately two months post-transplant, alpha-beta T cells reportedly originated from several hundred expanded graft clones. Newly produced T cells mostly accounted for T-cell counts and diversity one year post-transplant.

The authors prepared the TCRbeta library with unique molecular identifiers. Using its own MiXCR run on the PCR reads, TCRdb lists one record per CDR3 protein. Among about 900,000 distinct CDR3 sequences, about 26% were seen once, and the ten largest hold over 25%. With V trimmed by 0 bases and J by 3 bases, 10 bases remained unmatched. The CDR3 contains 19 residues. The V gene's germline CDR1 is SGHRS and CDR2 YFSETQ. Concerning this clonotype itself: Its antigen remains unidentified.

The material sequenced was PBMCs, mostly from graft donor cells, taken 360 days after TCRalphabeta/CD19-depleted stem cell transplant. This chain joins TRBV5-1 and TRBJ2-2; 11 nucleotides align to TRBD2. This sequence was found in a boy in the first two years of life who had a stem cell transplant for SCID, so the T cells may come from the graft donor. In DNA, the CDR3 is TGCGCCAGCAGCTTGGCGAACACTAGCGGGGGCCTATACACCGGGGAGCTGTTTTTT. Its translation is CASSLANTSGGLYTGELFF.